Here is one T cell receptor beta chain with its context. Its antigen is undetermined. These data are taken from a study of shared clonotypes between healthy human individuals. Study-wide results and caveats: Larger estimated richness was generally seen in naive subsets than in memory subsets.

Germline CDR1 reads SGHAT; CDR2 reads FQNNGV. The V segment lost 0 bases and the J segment 7 bases; nucleotides outside the gene matches: 1. This CDR3 comprises 13 residues. Donors were healthy HIV-negative adults without recent acute infections or vaccinations. Deep was the level used in running the assay. TCRdb's table, derived via immunoSEQ multiplex PCR, lists solely in-frame clones and lacks some. The sample lists 1.4 million or so clones, less than 99% occurring once. This chain links TRBV11-2 with TRBJ2-5; 8 bases line up with TRBD1. The receptor was derived from a man aged 25-45 years in good health. Sequencing was performed on naive CD4+ T cells sorted from blood. Subset meaning: CD45RA+ positively selected. The CDR3 DNA reads as TGTGCCAGCAGCTTAGAACAGGGGGGGACCCAGTACTTC. This gives the protein CASSLEQGGTQYF.